These T cell receptor beta chains were read from a single sample in a study of blood T cell repertoires in COVID-19. Using immunoSEQ multiplex PCR, the repertoire was profiled, and TCRdb retains in-frame clones only, with some absent. Here the sample spans a few hundred thousand clones, 88% being singletons. The sequencing input was peripheral blood. These receptors all come from a man between 60 and 70 years old who had recovered from COVID-19. Each CDR3 is given with its conserved first and last residue. A D gene is named only where the DNA matches it firmly. The size field is filled for only some rows; it gives once, few, many or a size class.

v_gene: TRBV4-2
d_gene: TRBD1
abundance: NA
j_gene: TRBJ2-7
CDR3aa: CASSQDSSGDRGHEQYF
CDR3nt: TGTGCCAGCAGCCAAGACTCGAGTGGGGACAGGGGTCACGAGCAGTACTTC

v_gene: TRBV2
d_gene: NA
abundance: NA
j_gene: TRBJ2-4
CDR3aa: CASSESGNRGIQYF
CDR3nt: TGTGCCAGCAGTGAATCTGGGAACCGGGGCATTCAGTACTTC

v_gene: TRBV11-2
d_gene: TRBD1
abundance: few
j_gene: TRBJ2-2
CDR3aa: CASSRHRGQNTGELFF
CDR3nt: TGTGCCAGCAGCCGACACAGGGGACAGAACACCGGGGAGCTGTTTTTT

v_gene: TRBV5-1
d_gene: TRBD1
abundance: NA
j_gene: TRBJ2-7
CDR3aa: CASSLKTGTGNHEQYF
CDR3nt: TGCGCCAGCAGCTTAAAAACCGGGACAGGGAACCACGAGCAGTACTTC

v_gene: TRBV5-1
d_gene: NA
abundance: NA
j_gene: TRBJ1-5
CDR3aa: CASSPGPSNQPQHF
CDR3nt: TGCGCCAGCAGCCCTGGGCCGAGCAATCAGCCCCAGCATTTT

v_gene: TRBV29-1
d_gene: TRBD1
abundance: once
j_gene: TRBJ1-2
CDR3aa: CSVEEPIGQENYGYTF
CDR3nt: TGCAGCGTTGAGGAGCCCATCGGACAGGAGAACTATGGCTACACCTTC

v_gene: TRBV10-3
d_gene: NA
abundance: NA
j_gene: TRBJ2-5
CDR3aa: CAISETGPQETQYF
CDR3nt: TGTGCCATCAGTGAGACAGGACCCCAGGAGACCCAGTACTTC

v_gene: TRBV4-2
d_gene: NA
abundance: NA
j_gene: TRBJ2-2
CDR3aa: CASSQDLLAPNTGELFF
CDR3nt: TGTGCCAGCAGCCAAGATCTACTAGCCCCGAACACCGGGGAGCTGTTTTTT

v_gene: TRBV7-2
d_gene: NA
abundance: NA
j_gene: TRBJ1-3
CDR3aa: CASSLGPGGNTIYF
CDR3nt: TGTGCCAGCAGCTTGGGGCCTGGTGGAAACACCATATATTTT

v_gene: TRBV5-1
d_gene: TRBD2
abundance: NA
j_gene: TRBJ2-5
CDR3aa: CASRMGLAGETQYF
CDR3nt: TGCGCCAGCAGAATGGGACTAGCAGGCGAGACCCAGTACTTC

v_gene: TRBV3-1/TRBV3-2
d_gene: TRBD1
abundance: once
j_gene: TRBJ2-1
CDR3aa: CASSLYRGSDEQFF
CDR3nt: TGTGCCAGCAGCCTCTACAGGGGATCCGATGAGCAGTTCTTC

v_gene: TRBV7-3
d_gene: NA
abundance: NA
j_gene: TRBJ1-1
CDR3aa: CASSLDSRNTEAFF
CDR3nt: TGTGCCAGCAGCTTAGACAGTAGGAACACTGAAGCTTTCTTT

v_gene: TRBV19
d_gene: NA
abundance: few
j_gene: TRBJ2-6
CDR3aa: CASSVLSSGANVLTF
CDR3nt: TGTGCCAGTAGTGTCCTTTCCTCTGGGGCCAACGTCCTGACTTTC

v_gene: TRBV9
d_gene: NA
abundance: NA
j_gene: TRBJ2-2
CDR3aa: CASSRRAGGTGELFF
CDR3nt: TGTGCCAGCAGCCGGCGGGCAGGCGGCACCGGGGAGCTGTTTTTT

v_gene: TRBV27
d_gene: NA
abundance: NA
j_gene: TRBJ1-5
CDR3aa: CASAVDSLGNQPQHF
CDR3nt: TGTGCCAGCGCTGTGGACAGCTTAGGCAATCAGCCCCAGCATTTT

v_gene: TRBV5-8
d_gene: NA
abundance: NA
j_gene: TRBJ1-5
CDR3aa: CASSFRQHNQPQHF
CDR3nt: TGTGCCAGCAGCTTCAGACAGCACAATCAGCCCCAGCATTTT

v_gene: TRBV6-5
d_gene: NA
abundance: NA
j_gene: TRBJ1-1
CDR3aa: CASSYSRVVDTEAFF
CDR3nt: TGTGCCAGCAGTTACTCGAGGGTCGTGGACACTGAAGCTTTCTTT

v_gene: TRBV6-5
d_gene: NA
abundance: NA
j_gene: TRBJ1-1
CDR3aa: CASSWDSGIRGLEAFF
CDR3nt: TGTGCCAGCAGTTGGGATTCGGGGATCAGGGGCCTCGAAGCTTTCTTT

v_gene: TRBV27
d_gene: TRBD1
abundance: NA
j_gene: TRBJ1-2
CDR3aa: CASSLAGGNYGYTF
CDR3nt: TGTGCCAGCAGTTTGGCAGGGGGTAACTATGGCTACACCTTC

v_gene: TRBV4-1
d_gene: NA
abundance: few
j_gene: TRBJ2-7
CDR3aa: CASSRITGPYEQYF
CDR3nt: TGCGCCAGCAGCCGAATAACAGGGCCCTACGAGCAGTACTTC

v_gene: TRBV5-1
d_gene: NA
abundance: NA
j_gene: TRBJ2-5
CDR3aa: CASSSDWIQETQYF
CDR3nt: TGCGCCAGCAGCTCGGACTGGATTCAAGAGACCCAGTACTTC

v_gene: TRBV19
d_gene: TRBD2
abundance: NA
j_gene: TRBJ2-3
CDR3aa: CAPSGSRDTQYF
CDR3nt: TGTGCCCCCAGCGGGAGCAGAGATACGCAGTATTTT

v_gene: TRBV21-1
d_gene: NA
abundance: NA
j_gene: TRBJ2-4
CDR3aa: CASRQGAPSLPKNIQYF
CDR3nt: TGTGCCAGCAGACAGGGGGCGCCGAGTCTCCCCAAAAACATTCAGTACTTC

v_gene: TRBV20-1
d_gene: TRBD1
abundance: NA
j_gene: TRBJ1-5
CDR3aa: CSASQGQGQPQHF
CDR3nt: TGCAGTGCTAGTCAAGGACAGGGACAGCCCCAGCATTTT

v_gene: TRBV9
d_gene: NA
abundance: NA
j_gene: TRBJ1-2
CDR3aa: CASSVGSTASYGYTF
CDR3nt: TGTGCCAGCAGCGTAGGCTCGACAGCAAGTTATGGCTACACCTTC

v_gene: TRBV30
d_gene: NA
abundance: NA
j_gene: TRBJ2-3
CDR3aa: CAWSGGSTDTQYF
CDR3nt: TGTGCCTGGAGCGGGGGTAGCACAGATACGCAGTATTTT

v_gene: TRBV5-4
d_gene: TRBD1
abundance: NA
j_gene: TRBJ2-7
CDR3aa: CASSLGQGAYEQYF
CDR3nt: TGTGCCAGCAGCTTGGGACAGGGGGCCTACGAGCAGTACTTC

v_gene: TRBV19
d_gene: NA
abundance: NA
j_gene: TRBJ1-5
CDR3aa: CASSPRLSQPQHF
CDR3nt: TGTGCCAGTAGTCCCAGGCTTTCACAGCCCCAGCATTTT

v_gene: TRBV10-2
d_gene: TRBD1
abundance: NA
j_gene: TRBJ2-3
CDR3aa: CASSLRDRVTDTQYF
CDR3nt: TGCGCCAGCAGCCTCCGGGACAGGGTCACAGATACGCAGTATTTT

v_gene: TRBV18
d_gene: TRBD1
abundance: NA
j_gene: TRBJ2-7
CDR3aa: CASSRTGGALEQYF
CDR3nt: TGTGCCAGCTCACGGACAGGGGGCGCCCTAGAGCAGTACTTC

v_gene: TRBV29-1
d_gene: NA
abundance: NA
j_gene: TRBJ1-2
CDR3aa: CSVVNREGNTF
CDR3nt: TGCAGCGTCGTTAACAGGGAAGGGAACACCTTC

v_gene: TRBV23-1
d_gene: NA
abundance: NA
j_gene: TRBJ1-1
CDR3aa: CASSQSLGTEAFF
CDR3nt: TGCGCCAGCAGTCAATCGCTCGGCACTGAAGCTTTCTTT

v_gene: TRBV6-6
d_gene: TRBD1
abundance: NA
j_gene: TRBJ2-7
CDR3aa: CASSYAGQGSYEQYF
CDR3nt: TGTGCCAGCAGTTACGCTGGACAGGGCTCCTACGAGCAGTACTTC

v_gene: TRBV29-1
d_gene: NA
abundance: few
j_gene: TRBJ1-6
CDR3aa: CSATSGRANSPLHF
CDR3nt: TGCAGCGCAACCTCCGGGAGGGCAAATTCACCCCTCCACTTT

v_gene: TRBV5-4
d_gene: TRBD1
abundance: once
j_gene: TRBJ1-1
CDR3aa: CASRQGQAGTEAFF
CDR3nt: TGTGCCAGCAGGCAGGGACAGGCAGGCACTGAAGCTTTCTTT

v_gene: TRBV7-8
d_gene: TRBD1
abundance: NA
j_gene: TRBJ1-5
CDR3aa: CASSSSGTGTQPQHF
CDR3nt: TGTGCCAGCAGCTCCTCCGGGACAGGGACTCAGCCCCAGCATTTT

v_gene: TRBV5-1
d_gene: NA
abundance: NA
j_gene: TRBJ2-1
CDR3aa: CASKGGHGRLGSYNEQFF
CDR3nt: TGCGCCAGCAAGGGCGGGCATGGGAGGCTAGGCTCCTACAATGAGCAGTTCTTC

v_gene: TRBV11-2
d_gene: NA
abundance: NA
j_gene: TRBJ2-7
CDR3aa: CASSILRGRFLYEQYF
CDR3nt: TGTGCCAGCAGCATCCTCAGGGGGAGGTTTCTCTACGAGCAGTACTTC

v_gene: TRBV7-3
d_gene: NA
abundance: few
j_gene: TRBJ2-1
CDR3aa: CASSLDKANVNEQFF
CDR3nt: TGTGCCAGCAGCTTGGACAAGGCGAACGTAAATGAGCAGTTCTTC

v_gene: TRBV27
d_gene: TRBD2
abundance: NA
j_gene: TRBJ2-5
CDR3aa: CASSPRLAGGLGVETQYF
CDR3nt: TGTGCCAGCTCACCACGACTAGCGGGGGGCCTGGGGGTTGAGACCCAGTACTTC

v_gene: TRBV18
d_gene: TRBD2
abundance: NA
j_gene: TRBJ2-3
CDR3aa: CASSPGLAGGFFGTDTQYF
CDR3nt: TGTGCCAGCTCACCGGGACTAGCGGGGGGGTTCTTCGGCACAGATACGCAGTATTTT

v_gene: TRBV7-9
d_gene: NA
abundance: NA
j_gene: TRBJ2-5
CDR3aa: CASSLGIGATTQETQYF
CDR3nt: TGTGCCAGCAGCCTGGGAATAGGGGCGACCACACAAGAGACCCAGTACTTC

v_gene: TRBV5-1
d_gene: TRBD2
abundance: NA
j_gene: TRBJ2-2
CDR3aa: CASSLRDYMSGELFF
CDR3nt: TGCGCCAGCAGCTTGCGGGACTATATGTCCGGGGAGCTGTTTTTT

v_gene: TRBV21-1
d_gene: NA
abundance: NA
j_gene: TRBJ2-3
CDR3aa: CASSKVLRQSTDTQYF
CDR3nt: TGTGCCAGCAGCAAAGTTTTAAGACAGAGCACAGATACGCAGTATTTT

v_gene: TRBV7-9
d_gene: TRBD2
abundance: few
j_gene: TRBJ2-1
CDR3aa: CASSSQIAGGYNEQFF
CDR3nt: TGTGCCAGCAGCTCTCAGATAGCGGGGGGGTATAATGAGCAGTTCTTC

v_gene: TRBV2
d_gene: NA
abundance: few
j_gene: TRBJ1-1
CDR3aa: CASRARQGEAFF
CDR3nt: TGTGCCAGCAGGGCCAGGCAGGGCGAAGCTTTCTTT

v_gene: TRBV5-1
d_gene: NA
abundance: NA
j_gene: TRBJ2-5
CDR3aa: CASSPLSGARGETQYF
CDR3nt: TGCGCCAGCAGCCCCCTCTCCGGAGCCCGGGGGGAGACCCAGTACTTC

v_gene: TRBV5-1
d_gene: TRBD1
abundance: medium-sized
j_gene: TRBJ1-6
CDR3aa: CASSYGQAVSSPLHF
CDR3nt: TGCGCCAGCAGTTACGGACAGGCTGTGAGTTCACCCCTCCACTTT

v_gene: TRBV2
d_gene: NA
abundance: NA
j_gene: TRBJ1-5
CDR3aa: CASRPRGDPWGNQPQHF
CDR3nt: TGTGCCAGCAGGCCTCGGGGGGATCCCTGGGGCAATCAGCCCCAGCATTTT

v_gene: TRBV7-2
d_gene: NA
abundance: NA
j_gene: TRBJ1-1
CDR3aa: CASSLARGPNTEAFF
CDR3nt: TGTGCCAGCAGCTTAGCTAGGGGCCCGAACACTGAAGCTTTCTTT

v_gene: TRBV2
d_gene: NA
abundance: NA
j_gene: TRBJ1-6
CDR3aa: CASSDVGRDSPLHF
CDR3nt: TGTGCCAGCAGTGATGTAGGGAGGGATTCACCCCTCCACTTT

v_gene: TRBV10-3
d_gene: TRBD1
abundance: NA
j_gene: TRBJ2-1
CDR3aa: CAISESRGQGISNEQFF
CDR3nt: TGTGCCATCAGTGAGTCGAGGGGGCAGGGGATTTCTAATGAGCAGTTCTTC

v_gene: TRBV5-6
d_gene: NA
abundance: NA
j_gene: TRBJ1-2
CDR3aa: CASSLTHILGGIPLYGYTF
CDR3nt: TGTGCCAGCAGCTTAACTCACATTTTAGGCGGGATCCCTCTCTATGGCTACACCTTC

v_gene: TRBV6-4
d_gene: TRBD1
abundance: NA
j_gene: TRBJ2-2
CDR3aa: CASSDSTGVNTGELFF
CDR3nt: TGTGCCAGCAGTGACTCAACAGGGGTTAACACCGGGGAGCTGTTTTTT